The source of this T cell receptor beta chain is a study of T cell changes during pregnancy in multiple sclerosis. Data came from immunoSEQ multiplex PCR; TCRdb stores just in-frame clones and leaves some out. Of tens of thousands of clones listed, 94% are singletons. The CDR3 consists of 15 residues. Germline V gene data show CDR1 as MNHNS and CDR2 as SASEGT. Trimming cost V 3 bases and J 9 bases; bases outside gene matches: 7. Sample: CD4+ T cells from peripheral blood mononuclear cells, taken in the second trimester of pregnancy. The receptor comes from a female donor with multiple sclerosis, enrolled in a pregnancy study. The rearrangement uses TRBV6-1 and TRBJ1-6; 8 nucleotides align to TRBD1. The CDR3 loop is CASSEDRVPVSPLHF. The CDR3 nucleotides are TGTGCCAGCAGTGAGGACAGGGTCCCTGTTTCACCCCTCCACTTT.